The 31 T cell receptor beta chains in this list originate from one sample, sequenced in a study of T-cell memory formation after mild COVID-19. TCRdb reprocessed the 5' RACE reads with MiXCR, giving one entry per CDR3 protein. The sample consists of about 400,000 distinct CDR3 sequences, about 24% of them appearing once. Sequencing used PBMCs or a T cell subset sorted from them (not recorded which). The source of these receptors is an adult woman who had mild COVID-19 (a few samples of this study predate the infection). Cell type and time point are not known.

This clonotype was seen more than once but under ten times. The chain joins TRBV7-9 to TRBJ2-2; 7 bases are shared with TRBD2. Per the germline V gene, CDR1 is SEHNR and CDR2 is FQNEAQ (reference sequence). This CDR3 region has 15 residues. Trimming at V came to 3 bases and at J to 6 bases, leaving 7 bases not matched to a gene. CDR3 residues: CASSFPGRGPGELFF. The CDR3 DNA is TGTGCCAGCAGCTTCCCGGGGAGGGGACCCGGGGAGCTGTTTTTT.

This clonotype occurred many times. The V and J genes are TRBV5-1 and TRBJ2-1; D gene uncertain. Trimming cost V 0 bases and J 5 bases, with 15 bases left between them. CDR3 length: 16 residues. Germline V lookup: CDR1 SGHRS, CDR2 YFSETQ. The CDR3 region has the DNA TGCGCCAGCAGCTTGGAAGTGGTTGCCGCCAACAATGAGCAGTTCTTC. Protein: CASSLEVVAANNEQFF.

This clonotype was seen a handful of times. This rearrangement joins TRBV6-5 to TRBJ2-5; 7 bases are shared with TRBD1. This CDR3 region has 14 residues. Germline lookup yields CDR1 MNHEY and CDR2 SVGAGI. Trimming took 6 bases from V and 1 from J; bases not matched to a gene: 5. CDR3 nucleotide sequence: TGTGCCAGCAGCAAACCAGGGGGCCAAGAGACCCAGTACTTC. Its protein product is CASSKPGGQETQYF.

This clonotype showed up just a few times. The chain employs TRBV6-4 and TRBJ2-2; no clear D. The ends were cut back, 5 bases at V and 5 bases at J, with 15 bases in the middle. CDR3 length: 15 amino acids. Germline V gene sequence: CDR1 MRHNA, CDR2 SNTAGT. This chain's CDR3 is CASSPSASWTGELFF. In DNA form, the CDR3 reads TGTGCCAGCAGTCCCTCGGCCTCCTGGACCGGGGAGCTGTTTTTT.

This clonotype appeared a few times. The rearrangement links TRBV30 to TRBJ1-1, with D possibly matching TRBD1 (5 bases). The germline CDR1 and CDR2 sequences are GTSNPN and SVGIG (reference sequence). The CDR3 consists of 13 residues. The germline V and J ends were trimmed by 2 bases and 4 bases, with 11 bases remaining between them. CDR3: CAWSPQGPTEAFF. CDR3 DNA: TGTGCCTGGAGTCCCCAGGGTCCCACTGAAGCTTTCTTT.

This sequence joins TRBV12-3 or TRBV12-4 and TRBJ2-2; D gene ambiguous. Trimming shortened V by 6 bases and J by 3 bases, and 20 bases separated the two germline ends. The CDR3 extends over 17 amino acids. CDR3 DNA sequence: TGTGCCAGCAGCCCTAACTTTGAGCAGGCCGACACCGGGGAGCTGTTTTTT. It specifies CASSPNFEQADTGELFF.

This clonotype was observed a few times. The genes are TRBV6-6 and TRBJ2-5; D is perhaps TRBD1 (6 bases). This CDR3 is built from 17 residues. CDR1 and CDR2 (germline): MNHNY, SVGAGI (reference sequence). The ends were cut back, 0 bases at V and 5 bases at J, with 19 bases in the middle. DNA of the CDR3: TGTGCCAGCAGTTACTCGATTTATGGGGGCCCGGGGGAGACCCAGTACTTC. This codes for CASSYSIYGGPGETQYF.

The CDR3 coding sequence is TGCAGCGTCGTTCTGGAGGGGGACTATGGCTACACCTTC. This gives the protein CSVVLEGDYGYTF. The V gene is TRBV29-1, the J gene TRBJ1-2, with D perhaps matching TRBD1 (6 bases). The V and J ends lost 6 bases and 3 bases respectively, with 14 bases between them. The germline gives CDR1 SQVTM, CDR2 ANQGSEA. The CDR3 covers 13 residues.

The chain combines TRBV20-1 with TRBJ2-3; 10 bases agree with TRBD2. The CDR3 loop spans 13 amino acids. The V segment lost 5 bases and the J segment 4 bases; nucleotides outside the gene matches: 3. CDR1 is DFQATT and CDR2 is SNEGSKA in the germline V gene (reference sequence). Written as DNA, the CDR3 is TGCAGTGCTCGGACTAGCGGCGCAGATACGCAGTATTTT. Its protein is CSARTSGADTQYF.

The CDR3 region is CASSADNEQFF. In nucleotides, the CDR3 is TGTGCCAGCAGTGCCGACAATGAGCAGTTCTTC. The chain joins TRBV2 to TRBJ2-1, with D unclear. This CDR3 has 11 amino acids. In germline, CDR1 is SNHLY, CDR2 FYNNEI. The ends were cut back, 4 bases at V and 5 bases at J, with 3 bases in the middle.

The gene calls are TRBV3-1 and TRBJ2-1; D is possibly TRBD2 (6 bases). Germline assignment: CDR1 LGHDT and CDR2 YNNKEL (reference sequence). Trimming cost V 1 base and J 9 bases, with 13 bases left between them. The CDR3 has 14 residues. The CDR3 DNA is TGTGCCAGCAGCCAAGGCGGGCGGAGGGGTGAGCAGTTCTTC. Translated, it gives CASSQGGRRGEQFF.

This clonotype has just a few counts. The chain combines TRBV11-2 with TRBJ2-5; D possibly matches TRBD1 or TRBD2 (5 bases each). The CDR3 spans 17 residues. CDR1 SGHAT and CDR2 FQNNGV come from the germline V gene. V shed 3 bases and J shed 7 bases, with 24 bases lying between them. CDR3 sequence: CASSLYYHPGREGTQYF. The CDR3 DNA sequence: TGTGCCAGCAGCTTGTATTACCACCCGGGACGTGAGGGGACCCAGTACTTC.

This clonotype was detected ten times or more. The chain couples TRBV29-1 to TRBJ2-7, with D possibly TRBD2 on 5 matching bases. CDR1 SQVTM and CDR2 ANQGSEA come from the germline V gene. Trimming stripped 4 bases from V and 3 bases from J, with 13 bases between. The CDR3 is made up of 13 amino acids. The CDR3 DNA follows: TGCAGCGTTGGACGGGGATGGGGCTACGAGCAGTACTTC. As protein: CSVGRGWGYEQYF.

This clonotype was counted a few times. The chain uses TRBV9 and TRBJ2-7; TRBD2 matches 10 bases. The CDR3 has 14 residues. Germline assignment: CDR1 SGDLS and CDR2 YYNGEE. V was clipped by 2 bases and J by 4 bases; unmatched bases: 3. The CDR3 sequence is CASSVGTSVYEQYF. The DNA of the CDR3 is TGTGCCAGCAGCGTTGGGACTAGCGTGTACGAGCAGTACTTC.

About this clonotype itself: At one end the junction does not follow the germline gene, possibly because of a read error. The chain combines TRBV7-6 with TRBJ1-1; the match to TRBD1 covers 7 bases. The V gene's germline CDR1 is SGHVS and CDR2 FNYEAQ. The CDR3 consists of 17 residues. The CDR3, as DNA: TGTGCCAGCAGCTTTCTAGCCGGGACACAGGGGAACACTGAAGTTTTCTTT. Its translation: CASSFLAGTQGNTEVFF.

This clonotype was seen more than once but under ten times. J is TRBJ1-3 and V is TRBV12-3 or TRBV12-4; tentative D call: TRBD1 (6 bases). V dropped 6 bases and J dropped 2 bases, with 14 bases sitting between them. CDR3 size: 15 residues. The CDR3 loop is CASSSTGTTGNTIYF. The CDR3 nucleotides are TGTGCCAGCAGCTCCACCGGGACAACTGGAAACACCATATATTTT.

This sequence joins TRBV10-3 and TRBJ1-2, with a tentative D call TRBD1 (6 bases). Germline V gene data show CDR1 as ENHRY and CDR2 as SYGVKD. The CDR3 extends over 14 amino acids. The V gene lost 1 base and the J gene lost 2 bases, with 8 bases spanning the gap. The chain's CDR3 is CAISEYGQNYGYTF. The CDR3 coding sequence is TGTGCCATCAGTGAGTATGGACAGAACTATGGCTACACCTTC.

This clonotype was seen a few times. CDR3 in amino acids: CASSRVQGSYNEQFF. For the CDR3, the DNA is TGCGCCAGCAGCCGCGTACAGGGTTCCTACAATGAGCAGTTCTTC. The chain has TRBV4-1 and TRBJ2-1, with D possibly TRBD1 on 6 matching bases. Germline V gene sequence: CDR1 MGHRA, CDR2 YSYEKL. With 4 bases removed from V and 1 base from J, the gap between germline ends came to 11 bases. The CDR3 spans 15 residues.

This clonotype occurred a few times. V gene TRBV7-6 combines with J gene TRBJ2-2, with D possibly matching TRBD2 (5 bases). Germline V gives CDR1 SGHVS, CDR2 FNYEAQ. This CDR3 is 16 amino acids long. The ends were cut back, 5 bases at V and 4 bases at J, with 17 bases in the middle. CDR3 DNA sequence: TGTGCCAGCAGCCCCAACGCGGGTACGGGCACCGGGGAGCTGTTTTTT. It encodes CASSPNAGTGTGELFF. The variable domain in full, with the rest retrieved from reference TRBV7-6 and TRBJ2-2, is GAGVSQSPRYKVTKRGQDVALRCDPISGHVSLYWYRQALGQGPEFLTYFNYEAQQDKSGLPNDRFSAERPEGSISTLTIQRTEQRDSAMYRCASSPNAGTGTGELFFGEGSRLTVL.

This clonotype was seen only a few times. The V gene is TRBV4-3, the J gene TRBJ2-4; TRBD2 agrees at 11 bases. The germline CDR1 and CDR2 sequences are LGHNA and YSLEER. The CDR3 has 16 residues. Trimming took 4 bases from V and 2 from J; bases not matched to a gene: 4. The CDR3 protein is CASSLLAGGTKNIQYF. CDR3 in DNA: TGCGCCAGCAGCCTTCTAGCGGGAGGTACCAAAAACATTCAGTACTTC.

This clonotype was seen a few times. The genes are TRBV30 and TRBJ1-5, with 7 bases aligning to TRBD1. Germline assignment: CDR1 GTSNPN and CDR2 SVGIG (reference sequence). This CDR3 contains 14 residues. The trim removed 3 bases at V and 4 bases at J, leaving 6 bases unmatched. This CDR3 is CAWSPTGRNQPQHF. In DNA, the CDR3 is TGTGCCTGGAGCCCGACAGGGAGGAATCAGCCCCAGCATTTT.

This clonotype was counted a few times. The J gene is TRBJ1-5, the V gene TRBV12-3 or TRBV12-4; D not resolved. The CDR3 extends over 11 amino acids. The ends were cut back, 5 bases at V and 9 bases at J, with 8 bases in the middle. In DNA form, the CDR3 reads TGTGCCAGCAGTAGAGAAAGGCCCCAGCATTTT. Translated, it gives CASSRERPQHF.

This clonotype has only a few counts. This chain joins TRBV11-2 and TRBJ2-5; TRBD1 matches 7 bases. Looked up from germline, CDR1 is SGHAT and CDR2 is FQNNGV. J lost 2 bases, V lost 3 bases, and 6 bases had no gene match. This CDR3 is 15 amino acids long. CDR3 in DNA: TGTGCCAGCAGCTTTCTCGGGACAGTACAAGAGACCCAGTACTTC. The encoded protein is CASSFLGTVQETQYF.

CDR3 in amino acids: CATSRRNPTGELFF. The CDR3 nucleotides read TGTGCCACCTCTAGGCGGAATCCCACCGGGGAGCTGTTTTTT. This chain connects TRBV15 to TRBJ2-2, with D unresolved. Trimming took 8 bases from V and 4 from J, leaving 14 bases between them. There are 14 residues in the CDR3. Germline V gene data show CDR1 as LNHNV and CDR2 as YYDKDF (reference sequence).

This clonotype was seen only a few times. The chain uses TRBV12-3 or TRBV12-4 and TRBJ2-5; D is undetermined. Trimming took off 1 base at V and 4 bases at J, with 10 bases between the two ends. The CDR3 runs 14 residues. In DNA form, the CDR3 reads TGTGCCAGCAGTTTAGTCGCAACGACAGAGACCCAGTACTTC. Translated: CASSLVATTETQYF.

This chain connects TRBV18 to TRBJ1-2; D call uncertain. V lost 0 bases and J 4 bases, leaving 15 bases between the germline ends. Per germline, CDR1 KGHSH and CDR2 LQKENI. The CDR3 spans 16 residues. For the CDR3, the DNA is TGTGCCAGCTCACCACCTGTTTTTCCGGGGTTCTATGGCTACACCTTC. Translated, it gives CASSPPVFPGFYGYTF.

This chain connects TRBV12-3 or TRBV12-4 to TRBJ1-5, with a possible D match to TRBD1 (5 bases). V was shortened by 3 bases and J by 4 bases, with 10 bases between the two germline ends. The CDR3 consists of 14 residues. The CDR3 here is CASSLRDGNQPQHF. In DNA, the CDR3 is TGTGCCAGCAGTTTGCGGGACGGAAATCAGCCCCAGCATTTT.

This rearrangement joins TRBV7-9 to TRBJ1-4; the match to TRBD1 covers 9 bases. Germline lookup yields CDR1 SEHNR and CDR2 FQNEAQ (reference sequence). V was clipped by 5 bases and J by 2 bases; unmatched bases: 6. This CDR3 region has 16 residues. CDR3 sequence: CASSLGQGWTNEKLFF. The CDR3 nucleotides read TGTGCCAGCAGCCTTGGACAGGGGTGGACTAATGAAAAACTGTTTTTT.

This clonotype has only a few counts. V is TRBV5-1 and J is TRBJ2-7; 10 positions match TRBD2. In germline, CDR1 is SGHRS, CDR2 YFSETQ. V lost 0 bases to trimming and J lost 9 bases; unmatched junction nucleotides: 9. The CDR3 consists of 15 residues. CDR3 sequence reads: CASSLVASGSQVQYF. As DNA, the CDR3 is TGCGCCAGCAGCTTGGTAGCTAGCGGGAGTCAGGTGCAGTACTTC. The full variable domain, with the rest looked up from reference TRBV5-1 and TRBJ2-7, is KAGVTQTPRYLIKTRGQQVTLSCSPISGHRSVSWYQQTPGQGLQFLFEYFSETQRNKGNFPGRFSGRQFSNSRSEMNVSTLELGDSALYLCASSLVASGSQVQYFGPGTRLTVT.

V gene TRBV12-5 combines with J gene TRBJ2-6; 7 bases are a match to TRBD1. This CDR3 contains 18 residues. Germline-derived CDR1 and CDR2 are LGHNT and FRNRAP. V gave up 6 bases and J gave up 4 bases; unmatched junction bases: 15. The CDR3 DNA is TGTGCTAGTGGACTAACGACAGGGTCCATCTTCGGGGCCAACGTCCTGACTTTC. Encoded protein: CASGLTTGSIFGANVLTF.

V usage is TRBV20-1 and J usage is TRBJ2-2; D gene ambiguous. V lost 4 bases and J lost 5, with 8 bases in between. The CDR3 length is 12 residues. Germline CDR1 DFQATT, CDR2 SNEGSKA (reference sequence). The CDR3 reads CSATPSTGELFF. The CDR3 bases are TGCAGTGCTACTCCCTCAACCGGGGAGCTGTTTTTT.